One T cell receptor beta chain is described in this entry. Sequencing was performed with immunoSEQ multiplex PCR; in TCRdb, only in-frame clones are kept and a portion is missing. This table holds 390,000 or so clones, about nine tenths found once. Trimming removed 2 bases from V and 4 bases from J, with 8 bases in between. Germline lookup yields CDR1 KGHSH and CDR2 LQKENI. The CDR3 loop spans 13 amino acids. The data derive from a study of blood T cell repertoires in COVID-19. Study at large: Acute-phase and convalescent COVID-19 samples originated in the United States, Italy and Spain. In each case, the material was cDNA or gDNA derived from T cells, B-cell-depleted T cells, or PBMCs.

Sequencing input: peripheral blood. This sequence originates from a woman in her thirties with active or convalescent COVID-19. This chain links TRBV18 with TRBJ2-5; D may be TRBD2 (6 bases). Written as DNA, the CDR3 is TGTGCCAGCTCACCAGTGGGGGGAGAGACCCAGTACTTC. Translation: CASSPVGGETQYF.